This T cell receptor (beta chain) is drawn from a study of blood T cell repertoires in COVID-19. Study in general: T cells, B-cell-depleted T cells, or PBMCs supplied cDNA or gDNA.

Repertoires were generated with immunoSEQ multiplex PCR, while TCRdb's copy carries only in-frame clones and drops some. The sample holds about 98,000 clones, roughly 80% seen once. This CDR3 region has 16 residues. Trimming left V 4 bases short and J 1 base short, with 15 bases between. The germline V gene encodes CDR1 SGHRS and CDR2 YFSETQ. The chain employs TRBV5-1 and TRBJ1-3; D unclear. The receptor's source is a woman of 80 years or more with acute or convalescent COVID-19. The sample taken for sequencing was peripheral blood. As DNA, the CDR3 is TGCGCCAGCAGCGCCGGGCCCGGAGGTTCTGGAAACACCATATATTTT. Its translation: CASSAGPGGSGNTIYF.